The 15 T cell receptor beta chains presented below share a single source sample, sequenced in a study of STAT5B mutations in CD4+ large granular lymphocyte leukemia. The repertoire was sequenced with immunoSEQ multiplex PCR; TCRdb's copy has only in-frame clones and lacks some. This table has tens of thousands of clones, approximately 74% appearing once. Source material: CD4+ T cells from blood buffy coats. The receptors were gathered from a human donor in good health.

V and J are TRBV6-5 and TRBJ1-3; D not resolved. The CDR3 loop spans 14 amino acids. Trimming removed 5 bases from V and 2 bases from J, with 10 bases in between. Per the germline V gene, CDR1 is MNHEY and CDR2 is SVGAGI. The CDR3 reads CASSLGIAGNTIYF. In DNA, the CDR3 is TGTGCCAGCAGTCTCGGGATAGCTGGAAACACCATATATTTT.

The J gene is TRBJ1-6, the V gene TRBV28; unclear D gene. The CDR3 totals 12 residues. V was pared by 4 bases and J by 8 bases, with 6 bases between. Germline V lookup: CDR1 MDHEN, CDR2 SYDVKM. The CDR3 nucleotides are TGTGCCAGCAGTTCGATAGATTCACCCCTCCACTTT. Its translation is CASSSIDSPLHF.

The DNA for the CDR3 is TGCAGCGTTGTGATACCGAACGAGTTGATGCACAATCAAGAGACCCAGTACTTC. As protein: CSVVIPNELMHNQETQYF. The V and J genes are TRBV29-1 and TRBJ2-5; unclear D gene. V lost 4 bases to trimming and J lost 2 bases, with 26 bases between them. The CDR3 runs to 18 residues. Germline V gene data show CDR1 as SQVTM and CDR2 as ANQGSEA.

The CDR3 reads CASSRGDRDYTEAFF. As DNA, the CDR3 is TGTGCCAGCAGCAGAGGGGACAGGGATTACACTGAAGCTTTCTTT. The chain links TRBV7-9 to TRBJ1-1; 9 bases match TRBD1. CDR3 size: 15 residues. Germline assignment: CDR1 SEHNR and CDR2 FQNEAQ (reference sequence). V lost 5 bases to trimming and J lost 3 bases; unmatched junction nucleotides: 7.

CDR3 coding DNA: TGTGCCAGCAGCCCCCTCGTGACAGGGTCTAATGGCTACACCTTC. Its translation is CASSPLVTGSNGYTF. This chain joins TRBV6-6 and TRBJ1-2; 7 bases are shared with TRBD1. V lost 6 bases to trimming and J lost 6 bases; unmatched junction nucleotides: 13. The CDR3 is 15 amino acids. From germline, CDR1 is MNHNY and CDR2 SVGAGI (reference sequence).

This chain joins TRBV7-9 and TRBJ2-5, with D unclear. The CDR3 spans 11 residues. Germline loops: CDR1 SEHNR, CDR2 FQNEAQ (reference sequence). The germline V and J ends were trimmed by 2 bases and 3 bases, with 1 base remaining between them. The CDR3 here is CASSLKETQYF. Written as DNA, the CDR3 is TGTGCCAGCAGCTTAAAAGAGACCCAGTACTTC.

This clone was counted only a few times. J is TRBJ1-1 and V is TRBV2; D uncertain. The CDR3 loop spans 11 amino acids. V dropped 8 bases and J dropped 8 bases, with 12 bases sitting between them. Per germline, CDR1 SNHLY and CDR2 FYNNEI. Here the CDR3 DNA reads TGTGCCAGCGCCCGAGCCGTCGAAGCTTTCTTT. Its protein is CASARAVEAFF.

This rearrangement joins TRBV28 to TRBJ1-2; D is possibly TRBD1 (5 bases). CDR3 length equals 14 residues. Germline V gene sequence: CDR1 MDHEN, CDR2 SYDVKM. The ends were cut back, 6 bases at V and 4 bases at J, with 15 bases in the middle. The CDR3 nucleotides are TGTGCCAGCAGCCCACCGGCAGGGTTCTATGGCTACACCTTC. Protein product: CASSPPAGFYGYTF.

J is TRBJ1-2 and V is TRBV5-1; D is possibly TRBD1 (5 bases). The CDR3 sequence is 15 residues long. Trimming stripped 0 bases from V and 6 bases from J, with 15 bases between. In germline, CDR1 is SGHRS, CDR2 YFSETQ. CDR3 amino acids: CASSLAVGQGNGYTF. The CDR3, as DNA: TGCGCCAGCAGCTTGGCCGTGGGGCAGGGTAATGGCTACACCTTC.

The chain is built from TRBV14 and TRBJ2-1, with a tentative D call TRBD1 (6 bases). V was shortened by 6 bases and J by 5 bases, with 14 bases between the two germline ends. The germline V gene has CDR1 SGHDN and CDR2 FVKESK. CDR3 length: 14 residues. CDR3 sequence reads: CASSQQGPHNEQFF. The CDR3 DNA reads as TGTGCCAGCAGTCAACAGGGCCCCCACAATGAGCAGTTCTTC.

V is TRBV6-1 and J is TRBJ1-6, with D hard to call. The CDR3 is 13 amino acids. Germline V gives CDR1 MNHNS, CDR2 SASEGT. With 6 bases removed from V and 8 bases from J, the gap between germline ends came to 11 bases. CDR3 coding DNA: TGTGCCAGCAGGGACGGACGGTATTCACCCCTCCACTTT. Its protein product is CASRDGRYSPLHF.

The chain joins TRBV7-9 to TRBJ2-5, with unresolved D. The V and J ends lost 3 bases and 2 bases respectively, with 10 bases between them. Germline assignment: CDR1 SEHNR and CDR2 FQNEAQ (reference sequence). This CDR3 is built from 14 residues. The CDR3 DNA is TGTGCCAGCAGCTTGGGGTCTGTACAAGAGACCCAGTACTTC. This codes for CASSLGSVQETQYF.

The rearrangement uses TRBV27 and TRBJ2-3; 10 positions match TRBD2. Germline CDR1 MNHEY, CDR2 SMNVEV (reference sequence). V lost 7 bases, J lost 1 base, and 8 bases stayed unmatched. This CDR3 contains 16 residues. The CDR3: CASTTRAGGGTDTQYF. CDR3 in DNA: TGTGCCAGCACCACCAGAGCGGGGGGGGGCACAGATACGCAGTATTTT.

This clone showed up just a few times. The chain links TRBV27 to TRBJ2-7, with D perhaps being TRBD1 or TRBD2 (5 bases each). V was pared by 6 bases and J by 4 bases, with 13 bases between. The CDR3 is 13 residues long. From germline, CDR1 is MNHEY and CDR2 SMNVEV (reference sequence). In DNA form, the CDR3 reads TGTGCCAGCAGGGGTGTGGGGGAATACGAGCAGTACGTC. This translates into CASRGVGEYEQYV.

This chain joins TRBV4-2 and TRBJ2-7; 9 bases are shared with TRBD2. The length of the CDR3 is 15 residues. In germline, CDR1 is LGHNA, CDR2 YNFKEQ. Trimming removed 2 bases from V and 2 bases from J; junction bases left unmatched: 4. This CDR3 reads CASSQPGLATYEQYF. The CDR3 DNA reads TGTGCCAGCAGCCAACCGGGACTAGCCACCTACGAGCAGTACTTC.